This TCR beta chain stems from a study of blood T cell repertoires in COVID-19. Study background: The United States, Italy and Spain were the sources of the acute and convalescent COVID-19 samples.

Cohort 3 recovered donors had two negative PCRs, clearance, or symptom resolution. The CDR3 covers 15 residues. Germline trimming cut 4 bases from V and 3 bases from J; bases unmatched to any gene: 6. Germline V gene data show CDR1 as SNHLY and CDR2 as FYNNEI. TCRdb's copy holds only in-frame clones and misses some; the assay was immunoSEQ multiplex PCR. The table has nearly 350,000 clones, about 90% seen once. This sequence was found in a woman in her 30s who had recovered from COVID-19. This rearrangement joins TRBV2 to TRBJ1-1, with 9 bases identical to TRBD1. The sequencing input was PBMCs or T cells enriched from blood (not recorded which). The CDR3 protein is CASSVQGALHTEAFF. The DNA of the CDR3 is TGTGCCAGCAGTGTACAGGGGGCTTTGCACACTGAAGCTTTCTTT. Variable domain in full (rest from reference TRBV2 and TRBJ1-1): EPEVTQTPSHQVTQMGQEVILRCVPISNHLYFYWYRQILGQKVEFLVSFYNNEISEKSEIFDDQFSVERPDGSNFTLKIRSTKLEDSAMYFCASSVQGALHTEAFFGQGTRLTVV.